This T cell receptor beta chain emerged from a study of T cells in localized non-small cell lung cancer. The repertoire was sequenced with immunoSEQ multiplex PCR; TCRdb's copy has only in-frame clones and lacks some. The sample has around 35,000 clones, 93% seen once; the top ten hold 7.9%. V trimming: 4 bases; J trimming: 10 bases; junction bases outside the gene matches: 6. The CDR3 has 13 amino acids. Germline loops: CDR1 LNHDA, CDR2 SQIVND (reference sequence). Notes on this clone: Antigen unknown.

Findings of the study overall: A single tumor region was sequenced, leaving heterogeneity possible. Uninvolved neighboring lung showed the greatest T cell clonality, exceeding tumor. Longer overall survival was seen with higher T cell density measured in blood. Detection in adjacent lung was observed for a median about 50 of the top 100 tumor clones.

This TCR derives from a female donor at least 60 years old with stage I lung adenocarcinoma. The sample consisted of peripheral blood, taken before any cancer treatment. The chain uses TRBV19 and TRBJ1-3; 8 positions match TRBD1. The CDR3 DNA follows: TGTGCCAGTAGTACCGGACAGGGAGTAACCATATATTTT. Protein sequence: CASSTGQGVTIYF.